This paragraph covers one T cell receptor (beta chain) sequence. Antigen specificity is unknown. Amplification used 60 Vbeta primers and 13 Jbeta primers. Sequencing was performed with immunoSEQ multiplex PCR; in TCRdb, only in-frame clones are kept and a portion is missing. The data contain some 100,000 clones, about 80% of them singletons. The data derive from a study of cytomegalovirus exposure and HLA in healthy donors. Broader study findings: Prediction of most subjects' HLA-A and HLA-B alleles by TCR beta sequences was reportedly accurate.

Trimming cost V 6 bases and J 1 base; bases outside gene matches: 9. Germline assignment: CDR1 SEHNR and CDR2 FQNEAQ (reference sequence). CDR3 size: 16 residues. This receptor was identified in a male donor in good health and CMV-seropositive. The chain couples TRBV7-9 to TRBJ1-1; the match to TRBD1 covers 9 bases. The sequencing sample was made of PBMCs. Written as DNA, the CDR3 is TGTGCCAGCAGTGCCGGGACAGGGTTTGGGAACACTGAAGCTTTCTTT. Its protein product is CASSAGTGFGNTEAFF.